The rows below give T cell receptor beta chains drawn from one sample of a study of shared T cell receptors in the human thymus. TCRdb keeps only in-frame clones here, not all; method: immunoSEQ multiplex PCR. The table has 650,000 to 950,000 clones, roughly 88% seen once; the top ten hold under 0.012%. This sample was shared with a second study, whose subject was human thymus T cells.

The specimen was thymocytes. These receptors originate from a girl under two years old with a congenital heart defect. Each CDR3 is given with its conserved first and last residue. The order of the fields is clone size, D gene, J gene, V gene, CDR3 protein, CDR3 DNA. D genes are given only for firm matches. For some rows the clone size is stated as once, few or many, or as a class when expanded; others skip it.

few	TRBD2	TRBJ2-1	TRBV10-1	CASSEFVREESYNEQFF	TGCGCCAGCAGTGAGTTTGTTCGGGAGGAGAGTTACAATGAGCAGTTCTTC
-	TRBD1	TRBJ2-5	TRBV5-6	CASSLETGPRRIETQYF	TGTGCCAGCAGCTTAGAGACAGGGCCCCGGAGAATAGAGACCCAGTACTTC
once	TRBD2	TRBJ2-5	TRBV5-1	CAPVAGRYQETQYF	TGCGCCCCGGTAGCGGGGCGCTACCAAGAGACCCAGTACTTC
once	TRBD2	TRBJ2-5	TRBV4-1	CASSQVVQRGLQETQYF	TGCGCCAGCAGCCAAGTAGTTCAGCGGGGACTACAAGAGACCCAGTACTTC
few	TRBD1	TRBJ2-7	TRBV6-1	CASSARHRGPRSYEQYF	TGTGCCAGCAGTGCTAGACACAGGGGGCCCCGATCCTACGAGCAGTACTTC
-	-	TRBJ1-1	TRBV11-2	CASSPAGVGNTEAFF	TGTGCCAGCAGCCCAGCGGGGGTCGGGAACACTGAAGCTTTCTTT
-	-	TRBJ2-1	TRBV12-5	CASGCRTAAGNEQFF	TGTGCTAGTGGTTGCCGGACAGCCGCGGGCAATGAGCAGTTCTTC
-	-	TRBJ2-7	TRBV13	CASSRLGNTYEQYF	TGTGCCAGCAGCCGTCTCGGGAATACCTACGAGCAGTACTTC
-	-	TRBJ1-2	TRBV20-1	CSASGYGYTF	TGCAGTGCTAGCGGTTATGGCTACACCTTC
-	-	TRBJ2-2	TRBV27	CASSLFRANTGELFF	TGTGCCAGCAGTTTATTCAGGGCGAACACCGGGGAGCTGTTTTTT
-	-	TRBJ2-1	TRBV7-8	CASSLRGGRPNNEQFF	TGTGCCAGCAGCTTAAGGGGGGGGAGACCTAACAATGAGCAGTTCTTC
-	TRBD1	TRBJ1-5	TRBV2	CASRATGSNQPQHF	TGTGCCAGCCGTGCGACAGGGAGCAATCAGCCCCAGCATTTT
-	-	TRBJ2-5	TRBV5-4	CASSLRLANFETQYF	TGTGCCAGCAGCTTGAGGCTAGCGAATTTCGAGACCCAGTACTTC
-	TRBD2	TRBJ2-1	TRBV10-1	CASSAGTSATNEQFF	TGCGCCAGCAGTGCCGGGACTAGCGCTACAAATGAGCAGTTCTTC
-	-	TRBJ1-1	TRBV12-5	CASGHPEAGAFF	TGTGCTAGTGGCCACCCTGAGGCGGGGGCTTTCTTT
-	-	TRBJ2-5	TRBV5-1	CASSLAGTSQETQYF	TGCGCCAGCAGCTTAGCCGGGACTTCGCAAGAGACCCAGTACTTC
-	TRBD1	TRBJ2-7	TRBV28	CASRRDRGRGGEQYF	TGTGCCAGCAGGCGCGACAGGGGGCGAGGAGGCGAGCAGTACTTC
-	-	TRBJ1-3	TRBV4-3	CASSQDSGPGNTIYF	TGCGCCAGCAGCCAAGATAGCGGGCCTGGAAACACCATATATTTT
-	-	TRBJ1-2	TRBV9	CASAGLSYGYTF	TGTGCCAGCGCCGGTTTGTCGTATGGCTACACCTTC
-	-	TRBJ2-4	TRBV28	CASSLGRATTGLAKNIQYF	TGTGCCAGCAGTTTGGGGAGGGCGACGACAGGCCTAGCCAAAAACATTCAGTACTTC
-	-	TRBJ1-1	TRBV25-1	CASSKAARDTEAFF	TGTGCCAGCAGCAAGGCAGCCAGGGACACTGAAGCTTTCTTT
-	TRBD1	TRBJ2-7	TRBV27	CASSPDGTGESYEQYF	TGTGCCAGCAGCCCCGACGGGACAGGTGAATCCTACGAGCAGTACTTC
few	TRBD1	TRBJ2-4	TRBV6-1	CASSQTGGKNIQYF	TGTGCCAGCAGTCAGACAGGGGGCAAAAACATTCAGTACTTC
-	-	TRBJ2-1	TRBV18	CASSPFLRLQGEAYNEQFF	TGTGCCAGCTCACCATTCCTTCGGTTACAGGGTGAGGCCTACAATGAGCAGTTCTTC
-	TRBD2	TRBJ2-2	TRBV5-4	CASSLYPLAGGYGELFF	TGTGCCAGCAGCTTATATCCCCTAGCGGGGGGGTACGGGGAGCTGTTTTTT
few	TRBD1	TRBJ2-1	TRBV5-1	CASSFGDRGSEGYNEQFF	TGCGCCAGCAGCTTTGGAGACAGGGGCTCGGAGGGGTACAATGAGCAGTTCTTC
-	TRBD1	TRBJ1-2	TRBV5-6	CASSLRTGPWEGYTF	TGTGCCAGCAGCTTGAGGACAGGCCCCTGGGAGGGCTACACCTTC
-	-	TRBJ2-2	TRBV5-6	CASSRSLGGITGELFF	TGTGCCAGCAGCCGTTCCCTAGGGGGAATCACCGGGGAGCTGTTTTTT
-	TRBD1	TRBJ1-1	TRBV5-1	CASTAGQGFCCTEAFF	TGCGCCAGCACCGCGGGACAGGGATTTTGTTGCACTGAAGCTTTCTTT
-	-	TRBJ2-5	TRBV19	CASSIEGDKVQETQYF	TGTGCCAGTAGTATAGAGGGGGACAAAGTCCAAGAGACCCAGTACTTC
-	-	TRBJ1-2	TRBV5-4	CASSLQGTYGYTF	TGTGCCAGCAGCTTACAGGGAACCTATGGCTACACCTTC
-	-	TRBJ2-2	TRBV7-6	CASSLANRRTRVTGELFF	TGTGCCAGCAGCTTAGCGAACAGGAGAACCAGGGTCACCGGGGAGCTGTTTTTT
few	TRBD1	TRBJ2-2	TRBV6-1	CASTDPGQGELFF	TGTGCCAGCACCGACCCGGGACAGGGGGAGCTGTTTTTT
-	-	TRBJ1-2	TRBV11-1	CASSHNRGRGDGYTF	TGTGCCAGCAGCCATAATAGAGGGAGGGGCGATGGCTACACCTTC
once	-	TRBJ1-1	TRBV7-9	CASSFLDRKNTEAFF	TGTGCCAGCAGCTTCCTCGACAGGAAGAACACTGAAGCTTTCTTT
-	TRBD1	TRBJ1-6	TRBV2	CASSEDRGDYNSPLHF	TGTGCCAGCAGTGAGGACAGGGGTGACTATAATTCACCCCTCCACTTT
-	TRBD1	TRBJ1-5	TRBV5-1	CASSLLGTANQPQHF	TGCGCCAGCAGCTTGTTGGGGACAGCGAATCAGCCCCAGCATTTT
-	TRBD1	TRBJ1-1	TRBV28	CASSGQGSTEAFF	TGTGCCAGCAGTGGACAGGGTAGCACTGAAGCTTTCTTT
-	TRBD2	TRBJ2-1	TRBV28	CASSLWTSGGHNEQFF	TGTGCCAGCAGTTTATGGACTAGCGGGGGGCATAATGAGCAGTTCTTC
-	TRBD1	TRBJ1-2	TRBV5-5	CASSRFNRGRSYGYTF	TGTGCCAGCAGCCGCTTCAACAGGGGGCGCAGCTATGGCTACACCTTC
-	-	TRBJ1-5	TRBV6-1	CASSERGVVNQPQHF	TGTGCCAGCAGTGAACGGGGGGTAGTCAATCAGCCCCAGCATTTT
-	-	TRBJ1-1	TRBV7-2	CASSPLCESGQSEAFF	TGTGCCAGCAGCCCTCTCTGCGAGTCTGGACAGTCTGAAGCTTTCTTT
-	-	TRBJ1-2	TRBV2	CASSPAGYGYTF	TGTGCCAGCAGTCCCGCCGGGTATGGCTACACCTTC
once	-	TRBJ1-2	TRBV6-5	CASSYSNDGGGYTF	TGTGCCAGCAGTTACTCTAACGACGGGGGTGGCTACACCTTC
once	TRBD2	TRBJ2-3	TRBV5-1	CASSLSFRGGASTDTQYF	TGCGCCAGCAGCTTGAGTTTCCGGGGGGGGGCTAGCACAGATACGCAGTATTTT
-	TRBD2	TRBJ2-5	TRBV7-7	CASSPRARGGSETQYF	TGTGCTAGCAGCCCGCGGGCGCGGGGGGGAAGTGAGACCCAGTACTTC
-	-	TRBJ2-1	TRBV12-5	CASGLKIAAGSYNEQFF	TGTGCTAGTGGACTGAAAATAGCGGCTGGCTCCTACAATGAGCAGTTCTTC
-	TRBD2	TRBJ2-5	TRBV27	CASSSRLAGGHRQETQYF	TGTGCCAGCAGTTCAAGACTAGCGGGGGGGCATCGGCAAGAGACCCAGTACTTC
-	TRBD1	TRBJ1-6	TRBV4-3	CASSQVGGQGNAYNSPLHF	TGCGCCAGCAGCCAAGTTGGGGGACAGGGGAACGCCTATAATTCACCCCTCCACTTT
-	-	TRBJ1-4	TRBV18	CASSLVRQMRREKLFF	TGTGCCAGCTCACTCGTCCGACAGATGAGACGTGAAAAACTGTTTTTT
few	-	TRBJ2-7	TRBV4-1	CASSQDLQTRLYEQYF	TGCGCCAGCAGCCAAGATCTTCAGACGAGACTCTACGAGCAGTACTTC
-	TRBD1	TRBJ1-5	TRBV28	CASSPPTGMGGGQHF	TGTGCCAGCAGTCCGCCGACAGGGATGGGTGGTGGCCAGCATTTT
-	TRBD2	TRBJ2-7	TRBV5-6	CASSLWTSGATYEQYF	TGTGCCAGCAGCTTGTGGACTAGCGGGGCAACCTACGAGCAGTACTTC